Listed below are T cell receptor beta chains from one sample, sequenced in a study of identical twins. TCRdb used MiXCR to reprocess the 5' RACE reads, holding one entry per CDR3 protein. The table shows 450,000 to 600,000 distinct CDR3 sequences, with more than 20% occurring only once. The same specimen was also included in a second study, on yellow fever vaccine responses in identical twins.

Sequenced input: CD4+ T cells sorted from blood. All receptors derive from a woman aged 18 to 35 in good health. The CDR3 runs from the conserved cysteine through the conserved F or W. The order of the fields is clone size, V gene, J gene, D gene, CDR3 protein, CDR3 DNA. The D gene is left open where the match is weak. The size field is filled for only some rows; it gives once, few, many or a size class.

clone_size: NA; v_call: TRBV12-3/TRBV12-4; j_call: TRBJ2-2; d_call: TRBD1; cdr3_aa: CASSFQLGQGATTGELFF; cdr3_nt: TGTGCCAGCAGTTTTCAGTTAGGACAGGGGGCGACCACCGGGGAGCTGTTTTTT
clone_size: few; v_call: TRBV5-1; j_call: TRBJ2-6; d_call: TRBD1; cdr3_aa: CASRPRTGAFSGANVLTF; cdr3_nt: TGCGCCAGCAGACCCAGGACAGGGGCCTTCTCTGGGGCCAACGTCCTGACTTTC
clone_size: NA; v_call: TRBV12-3/TRBV12-4; j_call: TRBJ2-5; d_call: TRBD2; cdr3_aa: CASSLVLAGGPLETQYF; cdr3_nt: TGTGCCAGCAGTTTAGTTCTAGCGGGCGGCCCGTTGGAGACCCAGTACTTC
clone_size: few; v_call: TRBV12-3/TRBV12-4; j_call: TRBJ2-7; d_call: NA; cdr3_aa: CASSLGSVRSYEQYF; cdr3_nt: TGTGCCAGCAGTTTAGGGTCGGTAAGGTCCTACGAGCAGTACTTC
clone_size: few; v_call: TRBV10-2; j_call: TRBJ1-2; d_call: NA; cdr3_aa: CASSEGGVYGYTF; cdr3_nt: TGCGCCAGCAGTGAAGGGGGGGTCTATGGCTACACCTTC
clone_size: many; v_call: TRBV7-2; j_call: TRBJ2-2; d_call: TRBD2; cdr3_aa: CASSAGLAGTGELFF; cdr3_nt: TGTGCCAGCAGCGCCGGACTAGCGGGCACCGGGGAGCTGTTTTTT
clone_size: few; v_call: TRBV6-2/TRBV6-3; j_call: TRBJ2-1; d_call: TRBD2; cdr3_aa: CASNLAGAYNEQFF; cdr3_nt: TGTGCCAGCAATCTAGCGGGGGCCTACAATGAGCAGTTCTTC
clone_size: few; v_call: TRBV7-3; j_call: TRBJ2-1; d_call: NA; cdr3_aa: CASSLGSFDEQFF; cdr3_nt: TGTGCCAGCAGCTTAGGGAGCTTTGATGAGCAGTTCTTC
clone_size: once; v_call: TRBV15; j_call: TRBJ2-5; d_call: NA; cdr3_aa: CATSLRLEGTQYF; cdr3_nt: TGTGCCACCAGCCTTAGGCTTGAAGGGACCCAGTACTTC
clone_size: NA; v_call: TRBV20-1; j_call: TRBJ2-5; d_call: NA; cdr3_aa: CSARDGRNYQETQYF; cdr3_nt: TGCAGTGCTAGAGATGGTCGGAATTACCAAGAGACCCAGTACTTC
clone_size: NA; v_call: TRBV29-1; j_call: TRBJ2-1; d_call: NA; cdr3_aa: CSVSQGRNEQFF; cdr3_nt: TGCAGCGTTTCACAGGGTCGGAATGAGCAGTTCTTC